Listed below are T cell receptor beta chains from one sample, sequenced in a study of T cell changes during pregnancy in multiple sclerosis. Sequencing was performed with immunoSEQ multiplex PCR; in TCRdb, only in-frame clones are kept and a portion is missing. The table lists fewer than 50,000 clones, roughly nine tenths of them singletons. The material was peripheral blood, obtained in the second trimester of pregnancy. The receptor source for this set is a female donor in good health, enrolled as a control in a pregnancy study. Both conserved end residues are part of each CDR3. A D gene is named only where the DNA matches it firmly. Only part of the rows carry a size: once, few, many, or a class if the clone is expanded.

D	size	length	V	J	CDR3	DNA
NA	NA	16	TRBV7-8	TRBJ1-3	CASSLKSGGSGNTIYF	TGTGCCAGCAGCTTAAAGAGTGGTGGCTCTGGAAACACCATATATTTT
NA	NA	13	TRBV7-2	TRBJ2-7	CASSLGPPSEQYF	TGTGCCAGCAGCTTAGGTCCCCCGAGCGAGCAGTACTTC
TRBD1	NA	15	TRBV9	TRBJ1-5	CASSVGTGGNQPQHF	TGTGCCAGCAGCGTAGGGACAGGGGGCAATCAGCCCCAGCATTTT
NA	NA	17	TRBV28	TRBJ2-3	CASYRGGKILGTDTQYF	TGTGCCAGTTACAGGGGAGGTAAAATCCTGGGCACAGATACGCAGTATTTT
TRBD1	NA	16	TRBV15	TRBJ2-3	CATSTTGTGVADTQYF	TGTGCCACCAGCACGACCGGGACAGGGGTTGCAGATACGCAGTATTTT
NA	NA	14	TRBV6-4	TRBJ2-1	CASSETGAYNEQFF	TGTGCCAGCAGTGAAACGGGAGCCTACAATGAGCAGTTCTTC
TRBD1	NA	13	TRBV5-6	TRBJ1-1	CASSLTGDTEAFF	TGTGCCAGCAGCTTAACAGGGGACACTGAAGCTTTCTTT
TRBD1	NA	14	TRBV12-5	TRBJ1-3	CASGRDRGRNTIYF	TGTGCTAGTGGTCGCGACAGGGGGCGAAACACCATATATTTT
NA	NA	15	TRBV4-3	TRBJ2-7	CASSQGVAGPYEQYF	TGCGCCAGCAGCCAAGGGGTGGCAGGTCCCTACGAGCAGTACTTC
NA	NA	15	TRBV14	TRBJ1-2	CASSQVTGWNYGYTF	TGTGCCAGCAGCCAAGTCACAGGTTGGAACTATGGCTACACCTTC
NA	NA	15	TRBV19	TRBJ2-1	CASTIRQGPYNEQFF	TGTGCCAGTACTATAAGGCAGGGCCCCTACAATGAGCAGTTCTTC
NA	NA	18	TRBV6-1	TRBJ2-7	CASSEEVTSWLAIYEQYF	TGTGCCAGCAGTGAGGAGGTAACCTCATGGCTAGCGATCTACGAGCAGTACTTC
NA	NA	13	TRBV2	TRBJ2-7	CASSDDRSYEQYF	TGTGCCAGCAGTGATGACAGGTCCTACGAGCAGTACTTC
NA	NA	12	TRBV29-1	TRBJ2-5	CSAGQNQETQYF	TGCAGCGCAGGACAGAACCAAGAGACCCAGTACTTC
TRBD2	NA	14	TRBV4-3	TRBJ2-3	CASSSSGGADTQYF	TGCGCCAGCAGCTCTAGCGGGGGAGCAGATACGCAGTATTTT
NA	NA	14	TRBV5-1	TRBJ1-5	CASSHDSLNQPQHF	TGCGCCAGCAGCCACGACAGCTTAAATCAGCCCCAGCATTTT
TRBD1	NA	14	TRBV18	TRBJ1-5	CASSPSTGVQPQHF	TGTGCCAGCTCACCGTCGACAGGGGTCCAGCCCCAGCATTTT
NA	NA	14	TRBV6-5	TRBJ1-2	CASSYDNSGIGYTF	TGTGCCAGCAGTTACGATAATTCAGGGATTGGCTACACCTTC
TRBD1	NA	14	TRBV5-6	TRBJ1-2	CASSLADRVSGYTF	TGTGCCAGCAGCTTGGCGGACAGGGTGTCTGGCTACACCTTC
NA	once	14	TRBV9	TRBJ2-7	CASSVGQATYEQYF	TGTGCCAGCAGCGTAGGACAGGCAACCTACGAGCAGTACTTC
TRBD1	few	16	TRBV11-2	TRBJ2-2	CASSRRTGDNTGELFF	TGTGCCAGCAGCCGTAGGACAGGGGATAACACCGGGGAGCTGTTTTTT
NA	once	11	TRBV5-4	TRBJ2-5	CASSSGETQYF	TGTGCCAGCAGCTCGGGAGAGACCCAGTACTTC
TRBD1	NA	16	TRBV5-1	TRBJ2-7	CASKILTGTGFYEQYF	TGCGCCAGCAAAATACTCACCGGGACAGGTTTCTACGAGCAGTACTTC
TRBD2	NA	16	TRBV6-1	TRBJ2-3	CASSETRRGRADTQYF	TGTGCCAGCAGTGAAACCCGGAGAGGGAGGGCAGATACGCAGTATTTT
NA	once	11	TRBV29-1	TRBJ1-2	CSVAGPNGYTF	TGCAGCGTGGCGGGACCTAATGGCTACACCTTC
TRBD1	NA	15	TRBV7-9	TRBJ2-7	CASSLVDRGSYEQYF	TGTGCCAGCAGCTTAGTGGACAGGGGATCTTACGAGCAGTACTTC
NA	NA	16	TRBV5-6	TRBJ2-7	CASSLAGGGISYEQYF	TGTGCCAGCAGCTTGGCCGGCGGAGGGATCTCCTACGAGCAGTACTTC